This T cell receptor beta chain was found in a study of human T cells and chemical hapten exposure. Treatment noted: therapeutic diphenylcyclopropenone sensitization with weekly scalp DPC. The donor pool consisted of alopecia patients aged 18 to 70 years, considered suitable for DPC. Worth noting for this clonotype: Its antigen remains unidentified.

Individual cDNA molecules had unique molecular identifiers attached to them by the library. In TCRdb, the reads were re-called with MiXCR into one record per CDR3 protein. The sample holds 2,000 to 2,500 distinct CDR3 sequences, approximately 60% seen once. Findings and limits, study-wide: PT1 expanded TCR counts correlated positively with patch test score. Expanded TCRs were compared with controls, and the expanded TCRs formed significantly more large CDR3 similarity clusters.

This CDR3 is 14 amino acids long. The ends lost 0 bases at V and 15 bases at J; junction bases unmatched: 10. In germline, CDR1 is SGHRS, CDR2 YFSETQ. The TCR sequence derives from an adult with alopecia areata. Some clones in this sample may be carry-over from other donors' samples. This table probably holds off-target reads from a library built for another chain. This chain joins TRBV5-1 and TRBJ2-4; 9 bases line up with TRBD2. Here the sequenced sample was whole blood, taken before DPC sensitization or 2, 6, or about 24 weeks after (not recorded which). The DNA for the CDR3 is TGCGCCAGCAGCTTGGACGCGGGAGGGCCCTTAGTGTACTTC. Encoded protein: CASSLDAGGPLVYF.